The T cell receptor beta chain under discussion was sequenced for a study of blood T cell repertoires in COVID-19. CDR1 and CDR2 from the germline V gene are SQVTM and ANQGSEA. V was cut by 5 bases and J by 0 bases, with 10 bases left in between. The CDR3 runs to 13 residues. Generated by immunoSEQ multiplex PCR, the TCRdb table keeps only in-frame clones and is missing some. The sample consists of over 40,000 clones, roughly 88% of them appearing once. Sample: peripheral blood. The V and J genes are TRBV29-1 and TRBJ1-1; a weak D match, TRBD1 (6 bases). This receptor was obtained from a man older than 75 with acute or convalescent COVID-19. CDR3 in amino acids: CSVLTGMNTEAFF. The CDR3 DNA follows: TGCAGCGTTTTGACAGGTATGAACACTGAAGCTTTCTTT.